This T cell receptor beta chain was found in a study of shared T cell receptors in the human thymus. V dropped 4 bases and J dropped 1; count of bases not matched to a gene: 3. The germline V gene encodes CDR1 SGHTA and CDR2 FQGNSA. The CDR3 has 14 amino acids. Using immunoSEQ multiplex PCR, the repertoire was profiled, and TCRdb retains in-frame clones only, with some absent. The table shows about 660,000 clones, with around 89% occurring only once. This sample also appeared in a second study, on human thymus T cells.

This chain connects TRBV7-2 to TRBJ1-1, with 7 positions matching TRBD1. The sequenced sample consisted of thymocytes. This clonotype was sampled from a boy less than two years old with a congenital heart defect. CDR3 residues: CASSSNRGNTEAFF. The CDR3 bases are TGTGCCAGCAGCTCGAACAGGGGGAACACTGAAGCTTTCTTT.